This entry is about one T cell receptor (beta chain). Each of the donors was a healthy adult who was HIV-negative and had not had a recent acute infection or vaccination. The data were obtained in a study of shared clonotypes between healthy human individuals. Data came from immunoSEQ multiplex PCR; TCRdb stores just in-frame clones and leaves some out. Here the sample spans 2 million to 3 million clones, around nine tenths being singletons. The CDR3 consists of 14 residues. Germline-derived CDR1 and CDR2 are MNHNS and SASEGT. V was trimmed by 4 bases and J by 4 bases, leaving 14 bases between them. The clonotype originates from a man between 18 and 29 years old in good health. The sample taken for sequencing was naive CD4+ T cells sorted from blood. As to subset: CD45RA+ positively selected. The rearrangement uses TRBV6-1 and TRBJ2-7; tentatively, D is TRBD2 (6 bases). CDR3 nucleotides: TGTGCCAGCAGTGTAGGACGGGGGATATACGAGCAGTACTTC. Amino acids: CASSVGRGIYEQYF.